The 2 T cell receptor beta chains in this list originate from one sample, sequenced in a study of identical twins (dated by TCRdb to the mid-2010s). Libraries were prepared through 5' RACE. Instrument on record: Illumina HiSeq 2000. In TCRdb, the public reads were trimmed at Q25 with fastp and aligned with MiXCR, with productive beta chains retained. Here each entry gathers all rows of one CDR3 protein and keeps the most common genes and DNA. Recorded for this sample are about 190,000 distinct CDR3 sequences; roughly 15% of them occurred a single time. Of the sample, around 40% is held by the ten largest clones. These data were also filed under a second study, of T cells expressing NK-cell markers.

The specimen sequenced was CD8+ T cells sorted from blood. These receptors were obtained from a young woman in good health.

J is TRBJ1-1 and V is TRBV9; TRBD1 might be the D (5 bases). Germline V gives CDR1 SGDLS, CDR2 YYNGEE. CDR3 length: 15 amino acids. Trimming took off 2 bases at V and 1 base at J, with 12 bases between the two ends. CDR3 region: CASSVSDTANTEAFF. Written as DNA, the CDR3 is TGTGCCAGCAGCGTTTCGGACACAGCGAACACTGAAGCTTTCTTT.

This clonotype was seen many times. The chain recombines TRBV20-1 with TRBJ1-1, with D tentatively TRBD1 (5 bases). V was clipped by 3 bases and J by 3 bases, with 8 bases between them. CDR3 size: 12 residues. Looked up from germline, CDR1 is DFQATT and CDR2 is SNEGSKA (reference sequence). The CDR3 spells CSASRGDTEAFF. CDR3 nucleotide sequence: TGCAGTGCTAGTCGGGGGGACACTGAAGCTTTCTTT.